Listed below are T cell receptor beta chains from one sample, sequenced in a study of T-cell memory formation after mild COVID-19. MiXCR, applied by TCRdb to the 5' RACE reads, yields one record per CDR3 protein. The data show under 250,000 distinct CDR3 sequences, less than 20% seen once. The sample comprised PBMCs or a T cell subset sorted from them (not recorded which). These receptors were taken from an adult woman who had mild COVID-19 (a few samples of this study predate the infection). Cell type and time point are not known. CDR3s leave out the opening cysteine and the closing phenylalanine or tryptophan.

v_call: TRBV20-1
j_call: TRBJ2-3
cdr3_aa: SAPGRGSRDPDTQY

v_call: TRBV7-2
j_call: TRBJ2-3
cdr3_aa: ASSSGRRDTQY

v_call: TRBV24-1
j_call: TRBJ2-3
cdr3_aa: ATSDLGGPGAPDTQY

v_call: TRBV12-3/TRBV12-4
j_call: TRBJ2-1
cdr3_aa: ARSRGTGGTNEQF

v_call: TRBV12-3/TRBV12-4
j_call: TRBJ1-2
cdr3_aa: ASSLASSHT

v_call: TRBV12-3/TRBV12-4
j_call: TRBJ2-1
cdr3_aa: ASRRLAGGRDEQF

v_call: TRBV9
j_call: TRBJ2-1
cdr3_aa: ASSAGAGVDNEQF

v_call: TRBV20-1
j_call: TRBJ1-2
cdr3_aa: SARRQGLMGYT

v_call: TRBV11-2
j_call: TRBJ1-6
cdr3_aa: ASSVVPLGGSPLH

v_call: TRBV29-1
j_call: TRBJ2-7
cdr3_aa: SVDLGSYEQY

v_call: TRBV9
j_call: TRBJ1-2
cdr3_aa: ASSAIHGQGSNYGYT

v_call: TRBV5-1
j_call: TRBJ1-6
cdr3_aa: ASSPGTGFFSPLH

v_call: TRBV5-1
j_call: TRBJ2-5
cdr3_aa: ASSLVAETQETQY

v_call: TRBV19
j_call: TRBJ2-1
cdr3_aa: ASSIGPAPYNEQF

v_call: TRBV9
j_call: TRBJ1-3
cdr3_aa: ASSATGTGGRGNTIY

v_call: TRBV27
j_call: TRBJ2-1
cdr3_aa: ASSLEREGSYNEQF

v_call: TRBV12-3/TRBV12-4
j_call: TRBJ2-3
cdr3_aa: ASSLNTGTMVTDTQY